The rows below give T cell receptor beta chains drawn from one sample of a study of persistence of HIV-infected CD4 T cells. The assay was immunoSEQ multiplex PCR, and TCRdb's table has in-frame clones only and misses some. The sample carries 25,000 to 30,000 clones, approximately 78% recorded once. The antigens of these receptors remain unknown. The sample here was CD4+ T cells sorted from PBMCs after roughly 18-hour stimulation, taken from a patient who received antiretroviral therapy. The receptors shown here come from an adult woman with HIV who was CMV-seropositive. The CDR3 runs from the conserved cysteine through the conserved F or W. Size tells how often a clone was seen (once, few, many) or the class of an expanded clone, and some rows leave it out.

CDR3 protein | J gene | clone size | V gene
CASRIQGRTEAFF | TRBJ1-1 | - | TRBV25-1
CASSFRVEPPLHF | TRBJ1-6 | - | TRBV5-5
CASNDRGSGANVLTF | TRBJ2-6 | - | TRBV19
CASSYSSSYEQYF | TRBJ2-7 | - | TRBV6-5
CASSVVSGGGANEQFF | TRBJ2-1 | - | TRBV9
CASSPTGGRYPGANVLTF | TRBJ2-6 | - | TRBV5-5
CSVEDRGEAGELFF | TRBJ2-2 | - | TRBV29-1
CASSLGGGFQPQHF | TRBJ1-5 | - | TRBV7-9
CASSLGTVGNTIYF | TRBJ1-3 | - | TRBV7-2
CASSESSGAKGYTF | TRBJ1-2 | - | TRBV10-1
CASSIGPPYEQYF | TRBJ2-7 | once | TRBV19
CASSFRTGVRAFF | TRBJ1-1 | - | TRBV7-2
CASGRSRDGYTF | TRBJ1-2 | once | TRBV12-5
CASSKGQTPGYGYTF | TRBJ1-2 | - | TRBV19
CASSLFPEADGYTF | TRBJ1-2 | - | TRBV27
CASSLGLGQEANYGYTF | TRBJ1-2 | - | TRBV5-8
CASSWGGDEKLFF | TRBJ1-4 | - | TRBV6-5
CASSESVGLGTDTQYF | TRBJ2-3 | once | TRBV10-1
CATSDPRPDGADTQYF | TRBJ2-3 | once | TRBV24-1
CASAPGAENSPLHF | TRBJ1-6 | once | TRBV9
CASSLARGQGETQYF | TRBJ2-5 | - | TRBV5-1
CASSEGLSSTDTQYF | TRBJ2-3 | - | TRBV5-6
CASSGRGSPTDTQYF | TRBJ2-3 | - | TRBV2
CASSGAGRGGGYTF | TRBJ1-2 | - | TRBV3-1/TRBV3-2
CATSRGWLGNQPQHF | TRBJ1-5 | few | TRBV15
CASSIGDSGNQPQHF | TRBJ1-5 | - | TRBV19
CASSPGTSLGVKAGELFF | TRBJ2-2 | - | TRBV5-1
CASSYDRVVTGNTIYF | TRBJ1-3 | - | TRBV5-1
CASSVAWLPSSEQYF | TRBJ2-7 | - | TRBV9
CASSQDGGGDSYNEQFF | TRBJ2-1 | - | TRBV4-1
CAWSVRTNEAFF | TRBJ1-1 | - | TRBV30
CASSVGTDYSPLHF | TRBJ1-6 | - | TRBV5-4
CASSLQGEATNEKLFF | TRBJ1-4 | - | TRBV5-4
CASREAVVNQPQHF | TRBJ1-5 | - | TRBV6-5
CASRPNGPNTEAFF | TRBJ1-1 | - | TRBV6-6
CASSLGQGGANSPLHF | TRBJ1-6 | once | TRBV5-1
CASSGGIHGDRANQPQHF | TRBJ1-5 | - | TRBV6-1
CATSQGRNNEKLFF | TRBJ1-4 | - | TRBV19
CATRDRAFGAFF | TRBJ1-1 | - | TRBV6-5
CASQGALVSTDYGYTF | TRBJ1-2 | few | TRBV11-3
CASSSGANVLTF | TRBJ2-6 | - | TRBV6-6
CASSVTGGGNTIYF | TRBJ1-3 | - | TRBV25-1
CASSRAGGGYTF | TRBJ1-2 | once | TRBV9
CASSLEGALSPLHF | TRBJ1-6 | - | TRBV27
CASSRGRGGIDTQYF | TRBJ2-3 | once | TRBV6-5
CAWSVWGSRMNTEAFF | TRBJ1-1 | - | TRBV30
CASSQGGDSSYNSPLHF | TRBJ1-6 | - | TRBV14
CASSVAGAPNYGYTF | TRBJ1-2 | - | TRBV19
CASSIFLAGGPGELFF | TRBJ2-2 | - | TRBV19
CASSVELGETQYF | TRBJ2-5 | once | TRBV9
CASSLEVVRYEQYF | TRBJ2-7 | - | TRBV7-8